The subject of this entry is one T cell receptor (beta chain). Profiled with immunoSEQ multiplex PCR; TCRdb holds only in-frame clones, not every one. The sample yields more than 70,000 clones, roughly 80% seen once. These data belong to a study of blood T cell repertoires in COVID-19. Whole-study context: T cells, B-cell-depleted T cells, or PBMCs supplied cDNA or gDNA.

Trimming took 4 bases from V and 3 from J; bases not matched to a gene: 8. CDR1 is SGHAT and CDR2 is FQNNGV in the germline V gene. The CDR3 contains 17 residues. Sequencing input: peripheral blood. The TCR was taken from a human donor in a cohort sampled during active COVID-19. V and J are TRBV11-2 and TRBJ2-6; the match to TRBD1 covers 8 bases. CDR3 nucleotides: TGTGCCAGCAGCTCCGGACAGGGAGGAGGTGGGGCCAACGTCCTGACTTTC. Translating gives CASSSGQGGGGANVLTF.